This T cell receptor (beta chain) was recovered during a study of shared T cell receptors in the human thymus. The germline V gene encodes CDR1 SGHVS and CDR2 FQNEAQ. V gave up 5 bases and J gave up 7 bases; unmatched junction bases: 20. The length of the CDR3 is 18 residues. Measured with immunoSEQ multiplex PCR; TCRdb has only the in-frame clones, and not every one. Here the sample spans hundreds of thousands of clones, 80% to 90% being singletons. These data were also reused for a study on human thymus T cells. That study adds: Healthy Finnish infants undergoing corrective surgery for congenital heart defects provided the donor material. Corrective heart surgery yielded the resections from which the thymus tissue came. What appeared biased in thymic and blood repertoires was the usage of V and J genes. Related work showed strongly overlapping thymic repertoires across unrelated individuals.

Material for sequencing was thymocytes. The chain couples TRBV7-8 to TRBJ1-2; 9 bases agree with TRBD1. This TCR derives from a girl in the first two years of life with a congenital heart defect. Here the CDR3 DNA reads TGTGCCAGCAGCCCACTTGTTCCGGACAGGGGAAGGAGAGGTGGCTACACCTTC. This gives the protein CASSPLVPDRGRRGGYTF.